The source of this T cell receptor (beta chain) is a study of blood T cell repertoires in COVID-19 (dated by TCRdb to about 2020). For the study in its entirety: Collaborator samples came from the United States, Italy and Spain and covered acute and convalescent phases of COVID-19. The material from the prospective study consisted of cDNA or gDNA derived from T cells, B-cell-depleted T cells, or PBMCs. Deeply sampled blood TCRbeta repertoires from subjects exposed to, actively infected with, or recovered from COVID-19 were included in the dataset. A freely available public database, intended as a resource for researchers studying the immune response to SARS-CoV-2, is where the repertoires were released. The samples were drawn from the first 160 participants of the ongoing ImmuneRACE study and from some 1,300 subjects provided by 6 global collaborators. Sample metadata almost always included a de-identified subject ID, COVID-19 status, age in years and sex. Where available, HLA class I and class II types were obtained from metadata supplied by the sample provider rather than from assay-based typing. Broad study findings and their caveats: Clinical and demographic metadata were provided uncurated, with the amount varying by source and participant.

Concerning this clone: There is no known antigen for this receptor. Base qualities are not recorded, but no much larger clone differs from it by a single base.

Including the terminal cysteine and phenylalanine, the CDR3 comprises 19 residues. Only the CDR3 region is kept as DNA, spanning 57 bases read in frame from base 1. CDR1 KGHSH and CDR2 LQKENI are derived from the germline V gene. The germline V and J ends show losses of 2 bases and 1 base respectively, and no gene match explains 8 bases of the junction. TCRbeta CDR3 regions were amplified from genomic DNA using the immunoSEQ Assay, a bias-controlled multiplex PCR. Per the source publication's procedure: Nucleated cell counts per sample were estimated from amplification of reference gene primers within the assay. To quantify the absolute abundance of each unique TCRbeta CDR3 rearrangement, sequence reads were collapsed and filtered. For each sample, productive Simpson clonality was calculated by taking the square root of Simpson's diversity index across productive rearrangements. TCRdb provides this immuneACCESS table in a form limited to in-frame rearrangements. Some clones are lacking; in checked studies, under half of them reflect an unresolved V gene, and why the rest are absent is not known. D and trimming come from the DNA, and the V and J calls and clone size come from that table. Across this sample there are roughly 200,000 clones, with roughly 88% seen only once. The ten largest make up about 6.7% of the sample.

At one collaborating source in Seattle, patients were enrolled during active infection and were followed longitudinally through the course of disease. Whole blood was collected in K2EDTA tubes by collaborating institutions according to the institutions' own protocols. For TCRbeta analysis, collaborators shipped samples as frozen whole blood, isolated PBMCs, or DNA extracted from either of those sample types. The sample was peripheral blood. Recombination linked TRBV18 to TRBJ2-5, with TRBD2 matching 15 junction bases. The sequence was collected from a woman aged 35 to 49 with COVID-19, enrolled during active disease. The CDR3 region: CASSPVTGTSGRTQETQYF. The nucleotide sequence reads TGTGCCAGCTCACCAGTTACCGGGACTAGCGGGAGGACCCAAGAGACCCAGTACTTC.